Below are 21 T cell receptor beta chains sequenced from a single sample in a study of T cell repertoires in cytomegalovirus infection (dated by TCRdb to about 2019). Sequencing took place on an Illumina HiSeq 1500. TCRdb reanalyzed the raw reads on its own, using fastp at Q25 for trimming and MiXCR for clone calling, and kept in-frame beta chains. A single entry per CDR3 protein holds the most common genes and DNA from its merged rows. The sample table contains 50,000 or so distinct CDR3 sequences; only one count was recorded for about 21% of them. The ten largest clonotypes hold 50% to 65% of the sample. Antigens of these TCRs are unknown. Interpreted using the paper, the treatment or condition label stands for: in vitro stimulation with specific CMV peptide epitopes to enrich CMV-specific T cells. The sequenced sample was CD8+ T cells from cultured PBMCs, obtained from culture after CMV antigen stimulation. These receptors were taken from a human donor in good health (CMV status not recorded). Some clones in this sample may be carry-over from other donors' samples.

There are many counts of this clonotype. The V and J genes are TRBV28 and TRBJ2-1; 8 bases align to TRBD2. CDR1 is MDHEN and CDR2 is SYDVKM in the germline V gene. V gave up 1 base and J gave up 9 bases; unmatched junction bases: 8. The CDR3 length is 15 residues. For the CDR3, the DNA is TGTGCCAGCAGTTTATCGGGGGGACTAGTAGGTGAGCAGTTCTTC. Residues: CASSLSGGLVGEQFF.

This clonotype was seen only once. The rearrangement links TRBV29-1 to TRBJ1-2; D ambiguous. This CDR3 has 9 amino acids. Trimming stripped 3 bases from V and 8 bases from J, with 4 bases between. Germline V gene sequence: CDR1 SQVTM, CDR2 ANQGSEA. CDR3 protein: CSVDGGYTF. CDR3 coding DNA: TGCAGCGTTGATGGGGGCTACACCTTC. Drawing the rest from reference TRBV29-1 and TRBJ1-2, the complete variable domain is SAVISQKPSRDICQRGTSLTIQCQVDSQVTMMFWYRQQPGQSLTLIATANQGSEATYESGFVIDKFPISRPNLTFSTLTVSNMSPEDSSIYLCSVDGGYTFGSGTRLTVV.

This clonotype has a count of ten or more. The genes are TRBV18 and TRBJ2-7, with D maybe TRBD2 (5 bases). Trimming stripped 2 bases from V and 1 base from J, with 9 bases between. The CDR3 runs 14 residues. Germline values: CDR1 KGHSH, CDR2 LQKENI. CDR3 protein: CASSPIDYSYEQYF. DNA of the CDR3: TGTGCCAGCTCACCAATCGACTATTCCTACGAGCAGTACTTC.

The V call is TRBV19, the J call TRBJ1-2; a weak D match, TRBD1 (6 bases). Germline CDR1 reads LNHDA; CDR2 reads SQIVND (reference sequence). V shed 3 bases and J shed 6 bases, with 11 bases lying between them. This CDR3 is built from 13 residues. In DNA form, the CDR3 reads TGTGCCAGTAGTATGGGGACATATGATGGCTACACCTTC. This gives the protein CASSMGTYDGYTF. Using reference TRBV19 and TRBJ1-2 for the parts outside the CDR3, the full variable domain is DGGITQSPKYLFRKEGQNVTLSCEQNLNHDAMYWYRQDPGQGLRLIYYSQIVNDFQKGDIAEGYSVSREKKESFPLTVTSAQKNPTAFYLCASSMGTYDGYTFGSGTRLTVV.

This clonotype was seen a handful of times. The J gene is TRBJ2-2, the V gene TRBV7-9; TRBD1 agrees at 8 bases. V was clipped by 4 bases and J by 0 bases; unmatched bases: 16. The CDR3 loop spans 20 amino acids. CDR1 SEHNR and CDR2 FQNEAQ come from the germline V gene (reference sequence). The chain's CDR3 is CASSSPGSPDRGTNTGELFF. The DNA for the CDR3 is TGTGCCAGCAGCTCCCCCGGTAGCCCCGACAGGGGAACGAACACCGGGGAGCTGTTTTTT.

The DNA of the CDR3 is TGTGCCAGTAGGCAAAGGCCCGGAGGGGGACAGAACACCGGGGAGCTGTTTTTT. This gives the protein CASRQRPGGGQNTGELFF. The chain is built from TRBV19 and TRBJ2-2, with D perhaps TRBD1 or TRBD2 (6 bases each). V gave up 6 bases and J gave up 1 base, with 21 bases separating them. The CDR3 contains 18 residues. Germline CDR1 is LNHDA and CDR2 is SQIVND (reference sequence).

This clonotype appeared a few times. The J gene is TRBJ2-5, the V gene TRBV20-1; maybe TRBD1 (5 bases). The CDR3 totals 15 residues. The ends were cut back, 1 base at V and 1 base at J, with 13 bases in the middle. Germline V lookup: CDR1 DFQATT, CDR2 SNEGSKA (reference sequence). CDR3 nucleotide sequence: TGCAGTGCTAGAGTGGTAGGGGAAACCCAAGAGACCCAGTACTTC. Translating gives CSARVVGETQETQYF.

This chain uses TRBV10-2 with TRBJ1-6; D perhaps matches TRBD1 (5 bases). CDR1 and CDR2 from the germline V gene are WSHSY and SAAADI. Trimming removed 5 bases from V and 7 bases from J, with 9 bases in between. This CDR3 contains 13 residues. CDR3 amino acids: CASSRDGNSPLHF. The CDR3 nucleotides read TGCGCCAGCAGTAGGGACGGAAATTCACCCCTCCACTTT.

The table lists this clonotype with many counts. The chain has TRBV4-3 and TRBJ1-1; the D is unclear. V dropped 0 bases and J dropped 0 bases, with 5 bases sitting between them. Germline V CDR1 and CDR2: LGHNA, YSLEER. There are 14 residues in the CDR3. This chain's CDR3 is CASSQDWVNTEAFF. The CDR3 DNA reads TGCGCCAGCAGCCAAGATTGGGTGAACACTGAAGCTTTCTTT.

The chain uses TRBV6-5 and TRBJ2-1; D is uncertain. This CDR3 contains 14 residues. Germline CDR1 reads MNHEY; CDR2 reads SVGAGI. Trimming stripped 2 bases from V and 9 bases from J, with 14 bases between. The CDR3, as DNA: TGTGCCAGCAGTTACGACAAGGTTTATGGTGAGCAGTTCTTC. Encoded protein: CASSYDKVYGEQFF.

This clonotype was counted between two and nine times. V and J are TRBV19 and TRBJ2-7; D gene ambiguous. Germline V gives CDR1 LNHDA, CDR2 SQIVND (reference sequence). The V end was cut by 4 bases, the J end by 2 bases, with 12 bases between. CDR3 length equals 14 residues. The CDR3 nucleotides read TGTGCCAGTAGTACGTCGGACCTAACCTACGAGCAGTACTTC. This codes for CASSTSDLTYEQYF.

This chain links TRBV15 with TRBJ2-1; TRBD1 is a possible D gene (5 bases). The CDR3 is 13 residues long. Deletions cut 0 bases from V and 8 bases from J, with 8 bases between. CDR1 LNHNV and CDR2 YYDKDF come from the germline V gene (reference sequence). This CDR3 is CATSRDRAHEQFF. DNA of the CDR3: TGTGCCACCAGCAGAGACAGGGCCCATGAGCAGTTCTTC.

V gene TRBV12-3 or TRBV12-4 combines with J gene TRBJ2-7; possibly TRBD1 or TRBD2 for D (5 bases each). The CDR3 is 14 residues long. The germline V and J ends were trimmed by 4 bases and 0 bases, with 10 bases remaining between them. CDR3 amino acids: CASSSTGRSYEQYF. The CDR3 DNA is TGTGCCAGCAGTTCAACGGGGCGCTCCTACGAGCAGTACTTC.

This clonotype showed up many times. This chain uses TRBV28 with TRBJ1-1; D is uncertain. CDR1 MDHEN and CDR2 SYDVKM come from the germline V gene. V gave up 6 bases and J gave up 3 bases, with 5 bases separating them. The CDR3 spans 11 residues. CDR3 region: CASRRYTEAFF. The DNA of the CDR3 is TGTGCCAGCAGACGCTACACTGAAGCTTTCTTT. Looking up the rest from reference TRBV28 and TRBJ1-1 gives the full variable domain: DVKVTQSSRYLVKRTGEKVFLECVQDMDHENMFWYRQDPGLGLRLIYFSYDVKMKEKGDIPEGYSVSREKKERFSLILESASTNQTSMYLCASRRYTEAFFGQGTRLTVV.

This clonotype has at least ten counts. Relative to the germline gene, one junction end is altered; a read error may explain this. The chain joins TRBV20-1 to TRBJ2-7; TRBD1 aligns across 7 bases. The CDR3 loop spans 14 amino acids. In germline, CDR1 is DFQATT, CDR2 SNEGSKA (reference sequence). The CDR3 spells CSAREDRDSYEQYF. DNA for the CDR3: TGCAGTGCTCGAGAAGACAGGGACTCCTACGAGCAGTACTTC.

The chain links TRBV23-1 to TRBJ2-3; D gene uncertain. TRBV23-1 has ORF status, its function being uncertain. The ends were cut back, 0 bases at V and 0 bases at J, with 19 bases in the middle. The CDR3 covers 19 residues. CDR3 bases: TGCGCCAGCAGTCAATCGGGTAGGGCAGGATGCCCTAGCACAGATACGCAGTATTTT. This gives the protein CASSQSGRAGCPSTDTQYF.

This clonotype came up a few times. This chain links TRBV4-1 with TRBJ2-1; no definite D call. Trimming cost V 0 bases and J 4 bases, with 10 bases left between them. The germline V gene encodes CDR1 MGHRA and CDR2 YSYEKL. CDR3 length: 15 residues. The chain's CDR3 is CASSQDRISYNEQFF. CDR3 sequence (DNA): TGCGCCAGCAGCCAAGACCGGATCTCGTACAATGAGCAGTTCTTC.

This clonotype showed up many times. The chain has TRBV12-3 or TRBV12-4 and TRBJ2-7; a possible D gene is TRBD2 (6 bases). The CDR3 is 13 amino acids. Trimming left V 1 base short and J 6 bases short, with 10 bases between. The chain's CDR3 is CASSLGGGGEQYF. The CDR3 coding sequence is TGTGCCAGCAGTTTAGGGGGAGGTGGCGAGCAGTACTTC.

This clonotype was detected a few times. V and J are TRBV4-3 and TRBJ1-4, with 8 nucleotides matching TRBD1. Germline trimming cut 2 bases from V and 6 bases from J; bases unmatched to any gene: 5. The CDR3 is made up of 15 amino acids. Germline values: CDR1 LGHNA, CDR2 YSLEER. CDR3 nucleotides: TGCGCCAGCAGCCAACGACAGGGGTGGGATGAAAAACTGTTTTTT. It yields the protein CASSQRQGWDEKLFF.

In its sample, this clonotype was seen many times. The rearrangement joins TRBV12-3 or TRBV12-4 to TRBJ1-2, with a weak D call TRBD1 (6 bases). The CDR3 sequence is 13 residues long. Trimming removed 5 bases from V and 7 bases from J, with 14 bases in between. CDR3 bases: TGTGCCAGCAGTCACGGGACATTCTTTGGCTACACCTTC. This encodes CASSHGTFFGYTF.

This clonotype was detected a few times. V is TRBV4-2 and J is TRBJ2-1; 11 bases align to TRBD2. Germline V CDR1 and CDR2: LGHNA, YNFKEQ. V was pared by 5 bases and J by 4 bases, with 7 bases of the junction left unmatched. CDR3 size: 16 residues. The CDR3 loop reads CASSSLAGGAYNEQFF. CDR3 sequence (DNA): TGTGCCAGCAGCTCTTTAGCGGGGGGGGCTTACAATGAGCAGTTCTTC.